This paragraph covers one T cell receptor beta chain sequence. This specimen belongs to a study of blood T cell repertoires in COVID-19. Across the study: Acute and convalescent COVID-19 specimens originated in the United States, Italy and Spain. The analysed material was cDNA or gDNA that came from T cells, B-cell-depleted T cells, or PBMCs.

Germline lookup yields CDR1 SGHRS and CDR2 YFSETQ. The V gene lost 1 base and the J gene lost 6 bases, with 12 bases spanning the gap. This CDR3 comprises 14 residues. The age range of participants was about 18 to 89 years, with residence in approximately 25 US areas. This table comes from immunoSEQ multiplex PCR, and its TCRdb copy is limited to in-frame clones, with some not included. The data hold under 250,000 clones, with about nine tenths observed a single time. The TCR was taken from a woman aged 30 to 39 with acute COVID-19. Sample: PBMCs or T cells enriched from blood (not recorded which). The chain joins TRBV5-1 to TRBJ2-3; no firm D call. CDR3 amino acids: CASSLMESRDTQYF. CDR3 sequence (DNA): TGCGCCAGCAGCTTGATGGAATCCAGGGATACGCAGTATTTT.